These 24 T cell receptor beta chains originate from one sample sequenced in a study of cytomegalovirus exposure and HLA in healthy donors (dated by TCRdb to 2016 to 2017). Libraries were built with the immunoSEQ multiplex PCR assay. The multiplex PCR relied on a mix of 60 forward primers for TCR Vbeta segments and 13 reverse primers for TCR Jbeta segments. TCRdb stores this immuneACCESS table with in-frame sequences only. Part of the clones is absent; in the studies checked, under half of the shortfall reflects unresolved V genes, and no reason is known for the rest. Here the sample has 120,000 or so clones; 78% occur a single time. The ten largest make up roughly 5.9% of the sample. Sequenced: PBMCs. The receptors come from a woman aged 40 to 55 in good health and CMV-seronegative.

The J gene is TRBJ1-2, the V gene TRBV28, with 9 bases fitting TRBD1. V trimming: 5 bases; J trimming: 0 bases; junction bases outside the gene matches: 7. This CDR3 spans 16 amino acids. Germline V gene sequence: CDR1 MDHEN, CDR2 SYDVKM. In DNA form, the CDR3 reads TGTGCCAGCAGTCCTTTGGACAGGGGCACTAACTATGGCTACACCTTC. Protein product: CASSPLDRGTNYGYTF.

This clone was seen only once. The chain couples TRBV19 to TRBJ2-3; D is perhaps TRBD1 (6 bases). The V end was cut by 3 bases, the J end by 5 bases, with 12 bases between. This CDR3 is built from 14 residues. CDR1 is LNHDA and CDR2 is SQIVND in the germline V gene (reference sequence). In DNA form, the CDR3 reads TGTGCCAGTAGTATTTACCAGGGGCTAGATACGCAGTATTTT. Translated, it gives CASSIYQGLDTQYF.

The rearrangement joins TRBV10-3 to TRBJ1-2; 12 bases line up with TRBD1. This CDR3 has 15 amino acids. V lost 4 bases, J lost 5 bases, and 5 bases stayed unmatched. In germline, CDR1 is ENHRY, CDR2 SYGVKD. In DNA, the CDR3 is TGTGCCATCAGTGTGGGGACAGGGGGCGAGTATGGCTACACCTTC. Its protein is CAISVGTGGEYGYTF.

This rearrangement joins TRBV13 to TRBJ2-7; TRBD1 aligns across 8 bases. The germline CDR1 and CDR2 sequences are PRHDT and FYEKMQ (reference sequence). The V and J ends lost 6 bases and 0 bases, in that order; junction bases with no gene match: 7. The CDR3 sequence is 15 residues long. CDR3 nucleotide sequence: TGTGCCAGCAGTCGAAGACAGGGGAGCTCCTACGAGCAGTACTTC. Encoded protein: CASSRRQGSSYEQYF.

The genes are TRBV6-5 and TRBJ2-7, with D tentatively TRBD2 (5 bases). There are 15 residues in the CDR3. Germline CDR1 MNHEY, CDR2 SVGAGI. V was cut by 3 bases and J by 6 bases, with 18 bases left in between. The DNA for the CDR3 is TGTGCCAGCAGTTATCAGGCCCTAGCAGTGGGCGAGCAGTACTTC. Its translation: CASSYQALAVGEQYF.

The chain has TRBV11-3 and TRBJ2-2; D unresolved. Germline CDR1 is SGHNT and CDR2 is YENEEA. V lost 2 bases to trimming and J lost 3 bases, with 7 bases between them. CDR3 length: 14 amino acids. The CDR3 nucleotides read TGTGCCAGCAGCTTATTGGCATACACCGGGGAGCTGTTTTTT. Its protein product is CASSLLAYTGELFF.

This clone was seen more than once but under ten times. The rearrangement joins TRBV5-4 to TRBJ1-1; 8 nucleotides agree with TRBD1. In germline, CDR1 is SGHNT, CDR2 YYREEE (reference sequence). V was clipped by 2 bases and J by 6 bases; unmatched bases: 6. CDR3 length: 14 amino acids. The CDR3: CASSFPGQGAEAFF. The CDR3 region has the DNA TGTGCCAGCAGCTTCCCTGGACAGGGAGCTGAAGCTTTCTTT. Full variable domain (rest looked up from reference TRBV5-4 and TRBJ1-1): ETGVTQSPTHLIKTRGQQVTLRCSSQSGHNTVSWYQQALGQGPQFIFQYYREEENGRGNFPPRFSGLQFPNYSSELNVNALELDDSALYLCASSFPGQGAEAFFGQGTRLTVV.

The chain has TRBV18 and TRBJ2-2; 7 bases match TRBD1. Trimming took 6 bases from V and 1 from J; bases not matched to a gene: 5. The germline V gene has CDR1 KGHSH and CDR2 LQKENI. CDR3 length equals 15 residues. The CDR3 loop reads CASSEGAWNTGELFF. CDR3 nucleotide sequence: TGTGCCAGCTCCGAGGGGGCGTGGAACACCGGGGAGCTGTTTTTT.

This chain uses TRBV7-9 with TRBJ2-7; 10 nucleotides agree with TRBD2. Germline V gene data show CDR1 as SEHNR and CDR2 as FQNEAQ (reference sequence). Unmatched junction bases numbered 15, after V lost 4 bases and J lost 6 bases. The CDR3 contains 17 residues. CDR3 sequence (DNA): TGTGCCAGCAGCTCCTCCATTTTACTAGCGGGAAGCGGCGAGCAGTACTTC. It codes for CASSSSILLAGSGEQYF.

The table lists this clone with a few counts. The CDR3 region is CASSPKDGRGKSTEAFF. CDR3 coding DNA: TGTGCCAGCAGCCCCAAGGATGGGAGGGGTAAGTCGACTGAAGCTTTCTTT. This chain uses TRBV7-8 with TRBJ1-1; D might be TRBD1 (5 bases). This CDR3 is 17 amino acids long. The V and J ends lost 5 bases and 5 bases respectively, with 24 bases between them. Germline V gene data show CDR1 as SGHVS and CDR2 as FQNEAQ.

The genes are TRBV28 and TRBJ2-7; D uncertain. CDR1 is MDHEN, CDR2 SYDVKM, per germline. The CDR3 spans 14 residues. V lost 1 base and J lost 2, with 9 bases in between. Here the CDR3 DNA reads TGTGCCAGCAGTTTATCGTTTCCCCCCTACGAGCAGTACTTC. Translating it yields CASSLSFPPYEQYF.

This clone came up a few times. The V and J genes are TRBV5-1 and TRBJ2-7, with D perhaps TRBD2 (6 bases). CDR1 is SGHRS, CDR2 YFSETQ, per germline. The CDR3 is 14 residues long. The V gene lost 0 bases and the J gene lost 3 bases, with 10 bases spanning the gap. The CDR3 coding sequence is TGCGCCAGCAGCTTGGGACTAGTATACTACGAGCAGTACTTC. Amino acid sequence: CASSLGLVYYEQYF.

This clone was observed once. This chain links TRBV7-2 with TRBJ2-2, with D possibly TRBD2 on 6 matching bases. The ends were cut back, 7 bases at V and 6 bases at J, with 12 bases in the middle. The CDR3 loop spans 13 amino acids. CDR1 and CDR2 (germline): SGHTA, FQGNSA. This CDR3 is CASIADHPGELFF. CDR3 bases: TGTGCCAGCATAGCGGACCACCCCGGGGAGCTGTTTTTT. The full variable domain, with the rest looked up from reference TRBV7-2 and TRBJ2-2, is GAGVSQSPSNKVTEKGKDVELRCDPISGHTALYWYRQSLGQGLEFLIYFQGNSAPDKSGLPSDRFSAERTGGSVSTLTIQRTQQEDSAVYLCASIADHPGELFFGEGSRLTVL.

J is TRBJ2-2 and V is TRBV7-2; 12 bases match TRBD1. There are 17 residues in the CDR3. CDR1 and CDR2 from the germline V gene are SGHTA and FQGNSA. J lost 8 bases, V lost 3 bases, and 10 bases had no gene match. The CDR3 loop is CASSFKPGQGAAGELFF. CDR3 nucleotide sequence: TGTGCCAGCAGCTTTAAACCGGGACAGGGGGCTGCGGGGGAGCTGTTTTTT.

This chain connects TRBV5-1 to TRBJ2-1, with a weak D call TRBD2 (5 bases). Germline assignment: CDR1 SGHRS and CDR2 YFSETQ. Trimming cost V 2 bases and J 5 bases, with 11 bases left between them. This CDR3 is 14 amino acids long. This CDR3 is CASSFAGPNNEQFF. The DNA of the CDR3 is TGCGCCAGCAGCTTCGCGGGTCCTAACAATGAGCAGTTCTTC. Drawing the rest from reference TRBV5-1 and TRBJ2-1, the complete variable domain is KAGVTQTPRYLIKTRGQQVTLSCSPISGHRSVSWYQQTPGQGLQFLFEYFSETQRNKGNFPGRFSGRQFSNSRSEMNVSTLELGDSALYLCASSFAGPNNEQFFGPGTRLTVL.

This chain joins TRBV28 and TRBJ2-3; D is possibly TRBD1 (6 bases). The CDR3 consists of 14 residues. V gave up 7 bases and J gave up 7 bases, with 18 bases separating them. The germline gives CDR1 MDHEN, CDR2 SYDVKM. CDR3 protein: CASISSDRQYTQYF. The CDR3 DNA follows: TGTGCCAGCATCTCGAGCGACAGGCAATATACGCAGTATTTT.

The V gene is TRBV5-8, the J gene TRBJ2-5, with 9 bases aligning to TRBD1. The J call is in doubt because the DNA end fits TRBJ2-7 better. The V gene's germline CDR1 is SGHTS and CDR2 YDEGEE. The CDR3 extends over 13 amino acids. CDR3 residues: CASGQGSTYEQYF. CDR3 sequence (DNA): TGTGCCAGTGGACAGGGGTCTACCTACGAGCAGTACTTC.

There are a few counts of this clone. The chain employs TRBV7-6 and TRBJ2-5; 11 bases line up with TRBD1. CDR1 SGHVS and CDR2 FNYEAQ come from the germline V gene. The V gene end was trimmed by 6 bases and the J gene end by 6 bases; junction bases not matched to a gene: 9. This CDR3 has 15 amino acids. CDR3 sequence (DNA): TGTGCCAGCAGTCCCCGGACAGGGGGCGTAAAGACCCAGTACTTC. Amino acid sequence: CASSPRTGGVKTQYF. Full variable domain (remainder filled in from reference TRBV7-6 and TRBJ2-5): GAGVSQSPRYKVTKRGQDVALRCDPISGHVSLYWYRQALGQGPEFLTYFNYEAQQDKSGLPNDRFSAERPEGSISTLTIQRTEQRDSAMYRCASSPRTGGVKTQYFGPGTRLLVL.

CDR3 amino acids: CASANRGDGYTF. In DNA, the CDR3 is TGTGCCAGCGCCAACCGGGGGGATGGCTACACCTTC. This chain connects TRBV27 to TRBJ1-2; weak D call: TRBD1 (5 bases). V lost 8 bases and J lost 6, with 13 bases in between. This CDR3 is 12 amino acids long. Per the germline V gene, CDR1 is MNHEY and CDR2 is SMNVEV (reference sequence).

This chain joins TRBV7-2 and TRBJ2-5, with D possibly matching TRBD2 (6 bases). The CDR3 loop spans 13 amino acids. Trimming shortened V by 5 bases and J by 4 bases, and 11 bases separated the two germline ends. Per the germline V gene, CDR1 is SGHTA and CDR2 is FQGNSA. CDR3 in amino acids: CASSLVGGETQYF. CDR3 in DNA: TGTGCCAGCAGCCTCGTGGGGGGAGAGACCCAGTACTTC.

The chain uses TRBV28 and TRBJ2-7; D might be TRBD2 (6 bases). Germline V CDR1 and CDR2: MDHEN, SYDVKM. V was shortened by 5 bases and J by 9 bases, with 14 bases between the two germline ends. The CDR3 extends over 12 amino acids. The CDR3 region is CASSPQEGGQYF. In nucleotides, the CDR3 is TGTGCCAGCAGTCCCCAGGAGGGAGGGCAGTACTTC. Full variable domain (outside the CDR3, taken from reference TRBV28 and TRBJ2-7): DVKVTQSSRYLVKRTGEKVFLECVQDMDHENMFWYRQDPGLGLRLIYFSYDVKMKEKGDIPEGYSVSREKKERFSLILESASTNQTSMYLCASSPQEGGQYFGPGTRLTVT.

V usage is TRBV10-3 and J usage is TRBJ2-1; 10 bases are shared with TRBD2. Germline assignment: CDR1 ENHRY and CDR2 SYGVKD. CDR3 size: 18 residues. V lost 1 base, J lost 10 bases, and 16 bases stayed unmatched. The CDR3 spells CAISELQSPLAGGLEQFF. The DNA of the CDR3 is TGTGCCATCAGTGAGTTGCAGAGCCCGTTAGCGGGAGGATTGGAGCAGTTCTTC.

Remarks on this clone: The junction departs from the called germline gene at one end, perhaps through a read error. The rearrangement links TRBV11-2 to TRBJ2-6, with 7 bases that match TRBD1. The germline V gene encodes CDR1 SGHAT and CDR2 FQNNGV. This CDR3 spans 17 amino acids. This CDR3 is CASSQGELLSGANGLTF. The CDR3 bases are TGTGCCAGCAGCCAGGGGGAGCTCCTCTCTGGGGCCAACGGCCTGACTTTC. The variable domain in full, completed from reference TRBV11-2 and TRBJ2-6, reads EAGVAQSPRYKIIEKRQSVAFWCNPISGHATLYWYQQILGQGPKLLIQFQNNGVVDDSQLPKDRFSAERLKGVDSTLKIQPAKLEDSAVYLCASSQGELLSGANGLTFGAGSRLTVL.

J is TRBJ2-3 and V is TRBV7-6; tentatively, D is TRBD1 (6 bases). Germline V CDR1 and CDR2: SGHVS, FNYEAQ. The V gene lost 5 bases and the J gene lost 2 bases, with 14 bases spanning the gap. The CDR3 contains 15 residues. CDR3 coding DNA: TGTGCCAGCAGCCGCGGACAGACTGACACAGATACGCAGTATTTT. This encodes CASSRGQTDTDTQYF.